This passage covers 19 T cell receptor beta chains from one sample sequenced in a study of CXCR3-negative and CXCR3-positive naive CD8 T cells. Study-level points and caveats: Naive cells positive for CXCR3 carried more hydrophobic TRB CDR3s than CXCR3-negative ones.

No antigen has been identified for these receptors. TRB cDNA libraries were made by UMI-labeled 5' RACE. For each CDR3 protein, TCRdb gives one entry from its re-call of the 5' RACE reads, without DNA. The table lists approximately 96,000 distinct CDR3 sequences. The sequenced material came from naive CXCR3+ CD8+ T cells from blood. Subset denoted: CD45RO-CCR7+CD27+CD95- naive CD8+ T cells expressing CXCR3 (TNR3+). The receptors were gathered from a human donor in good health. Some clones in this sample may be carry-over from other donors' samples.

The chain joins TRBV6-5 to TRBJ2-1. CDR3 length: 15 residues. From germline, CDR1 is MNHEY and CDR2 SVGAGI. This CDR3 reads CASSYPGSLISEQFF.

This chain links TRBV14 with TRBJ2-7; TCRdb calls TRBD1, which cannot be checked without DNA. CDR1 SGHDN and CDR2 FVKESK come from the germline V gene. This CDR3 is built from 15 residues. The CDR3 loop reads CASSQEGTGMGEQYF.

CDR3 protein: CASSLGAPAEQYF. This chain joins TRBV7-9 and TRBJ2-7. Germline values: CDR1 SEHNR, CDR2 FQNEAQ (reference sequence). CDR3 size: 13 residues.

The V and J genes are TRBV10-3 and TRBJ2-7; with no DNA, the TCRdb D assignment of TRBD1 cannot be verified. Germline assignment: CDR1 ENHRY and CDR2 SYGVKD. The CDR3 spans 12 residues. The CDR3 sequence: CAIQGRDNEQYF.

The CDR3 reads CASQDRNIQYF. The chain combines TRBV5-6 with TRBJ2-4. Germline V lookup: CDR1 SGHDT, CDR2 YYEEEE. The CDR3 is made up of 11 amino acids.

The rearrangement joins TRBV6-5 to TRBJ2-5. This CDR3 has 15 residues. Germline V lookup: CDR1 MNHEY, CDR2 SVGAGI. The CDR3 here is CASSYHSGYQETQYF.

J is TRBJ1-5 and V is TRBV7-9; TCRdb selects TRBD1, and the lack of DNA leaves this call unchecked. CDR1 SEHNR and CDR2 FQNEAQ come from the germline V gene (reference sequence). The CDR3 is 16 amino acids. The CDR3 here is CASSLDTGTGWEPQHF.

The chain combines TRBV27 with TRBJ2-7; the TCRdb D gene call, TRBD2, has no DNA to confirm it. The germline V gene encodes CDR1 MNHEY and CDR2 SMNVEV (reference sequence). The CDR3 totals 16 residues. CDR3 sequence reads: CASSRIAGGYSYEQYF.

The chain employs TRBV12-3 or TRBV12-4 and TRBJ2-1; the D call from TCRdb, TRBD2, cannot be confirmed without DNA. The CDR3 loop spans 13 amino acids. CDR3 region: CASSLSPANEQFF.

V is TRBV29-1 and J is TRBJ2-2; there is no DNA to check the TCRdb D call of TRBD1. The CDR3 spans 12 residues. The germline gives CDR1 SQVTM, CDR2 ANQGSEA. CDR3 sequence: CSVQGLTGELFF.

The CDR3 loop is CASSYSLTLAGFTDTQYF. The chain is built from TRBV6-2 or TRBV6-3 and TRBJ2-3; the TCRdb D gene call, TRBD2, has no DNA to confirm it. The germline V gene encodes CDR1 MNHEY and CDR2 SVGEGT. The CDR3 consists of 18 residues.

This sequence joins TRBV11-2 and TRBJ2-2; TCRdb indicates TRBD2, and absent DNA this call remains unverified. The length of the CDR3 is 20 residues. The germline V gene encodes CDR1 SGHAT and CDR2 FQNNGV. The CDR3: CASSLRIPRTSGVNTGELFF.

The chain couples TRBV7-3 to TRBJ2-1; TCRdb returns TRBD2, unconfirmable since there is no DNA. Germline V gene data show CDR1 as SGHTA and CDR2 as FQGTGA. This CDR3 spans 15 amino acids. The CDR3 here is CASSSSGVSYNEQFF.

The chain employs TRBV7-6 and TRBJ2-4; TCRdb calls TRBD1, which cannot be checked without DNA. CDR1 is SGHVS, CDR2 FNYEAQ, per germline. The CDR3 totals 17 residues. The CDR3 protein is CATPPPVGRGAKNIQYF.

The chain employs TRBV7-6 and TRBJ2-7. The germline CDR1 and CDR2 sequences are SGHVS and FNYEAQ. The CDR3 extends over 12 amino acids. CDR3 protein: CASSFTTDEQYF.

The genes are TRBV29-1 and TRBJ1-2; TCRdb gives TRBD1 as the D gene, but with no DNA this cannot be confirmed. Germline CDR1 SQVTM, CDR2 ANQGSEA. This CDR3 region has 15 residues. CDR3 residues: CSVEDALTGDYGYTF.

The CDR3 spells CASGFSTGWYEQYF. The rearrangement links TRBV12-5 to TRBJ2-7; the D call from TCRdb, TRBD1, cannot be confirmed without DNA. Germline loops: CDR1 LGHNT, CDR2 FRNRAP. This CDR3 has 14 amino acids.

J is TRBJ2-1 and V is TRBV19. The germline V gene has CDR1 LNHDA and CDR2 SQIVND (reference sequence). The CDR3 covers 15 residues. The CDR3 is CASSMFSSTYNEQFF.

The chain couples TRBV12-3 or TRBV12-4 to TRBJ1-4; the D call from TCRdb, TRBD1, cannot be confirmed without DNA. The CDR3 contains 18 residues. The CDR3 sequence is CASRPTGSSTPTNEKLFF.